Below are 27 T cell receptor beta chains sequenced from a single sample in a study of blood T cell repertoires in COVID-19. Using immunoSEQ multiplex PCR, the repertoire was profiled, and TCRdb retains in-frame clones only, with some absent. The table lists roughly 96,000 clones, about 81% of them singletons. Sequencing used peripheral blood. These receptors were collected from a man older than 75 with acute or convalescent COVID-19.

The V and J genes are TRBV28 and TRBJ1-2, with D tentatively TRBD1 (5 bases). V lost 7 bases to trimming and J lost 0 bases, with 9 bases between them. CDR1 MDHEN and CDR2 SYDVKM come from the germline V gene. The CDR3 loop spans 13 amino acids. The CDR3 region has the DNA TGTGCCAGCACGACAGCTCCTAACTATGGCTACACCTTC. It codes for CASTTAPNYGYTF.

V is TRBV6-5 and J is TRBJ1-4; TRBD1 might be the D (5 bases). The germline CDR1 and CDR2 sequences are MNHEY and SVGAGI. V shed 8 bases and J shed 8 bases, with 15 bases lying between them. The CDR3 length is 13 residues. The chain's CDR3 is CASRGGSIEKLFF. The CDR3 DNA reads as TGTGCCAGCCGGGGGGGAAGTATAGAAAAACTGTTTTTT.

The rearrangement joins TRBV14 to TRBJ1-4; maybe TRBD1 (5 bases). Germline loops: CDR1 SGHDN, CDR2 FVKESK. This CDR3 is built from 16 residues. V was trimmed by 0 bases and J by 7 bases, leaving 15 bases between them. The CDR3 protein is CASSQDWGRAGEKLFF. Here the CDR3 DNA reads TGTGCCAGCAGCCAAGATTGGGGGAGAGCGGGTGAAAAACTGTTTTTT. The entire variable domain, with the rest obtained from reference TRBV14 and TRBJ1-4, is as follows: EAGVTQFPSHSVIEKGQTVTLRCDPISGHDNLYWYRRVMGKEIKFLLHFVKESKQDESGMPNNRFLAERTGGTYSTLKVQPAELEDSGVYFCASSQDWGRAGEKLFFGSGTQLSVL.

The chain joins TRBV5-6 to TRBJ2-5, with 12 bases aligning to TRBD2. V shed 0 bases, J shed 2 bases, and the junction held 5 bases outside the gene matches. The CDR3 consists of 17 residues. Looked up from germline, CDR1 is SGHDT and CDR2 is YYEEEE. CDR3 coding DNA: TGTGCCAGCAGCTTGGGACTAGCGGGGGCCCTACAAGAGACCCAGTACTTC. Amino acid sequence: CASSLGLAGALQETQYF.

This clone was counted many times. This chain links TRBV4-3 with TRBJ2-6, with 9 bases identical to TRBD2. This CDR3 has 18 residues. Germline lookup yields CDR1 LGHNA and CDR2 YSLEER. Trimming removed 1 base from V and 1 base from J; junction bases left unmatched: 5. The CDR3 DNA sequence: TGCGCCAGCAGCCAAGGAGGAGCGGGAGGATCTGGGGCCAACGTCCTGACTTTC. Translation: CASSQGGAGGSGANVLTF.

The genes are TRBV5-6 and TRBJ1-5; 8 bases agree with TRBD1. Germline V gene data show CDR1 as SGHDT and CDR2 as YYEEEE. Germline trimming cut 2 bases from V and 7 bases from J; bases unmatched to any gene: 5. CDR3 length equals 14 residues. CDR3 nucleotide sequence: TGTGCCAGCAGCTTCCTGACAGGGGAACAGCCCCAGCATTTT. Amino acid sequence: CASSFLTGEQPQHF.

V gene TRBV5-1 combines with J gene TRBJ2-3; the D gene is possibly TRBD2 (5 bases). The germline CDR1 and CDR2 sequences are SGHRS and YFSETQ. V lost 5 bases, J lost 0 bases, and 10 bases lay in between. The CDR3 totals 14 residues. The CDR3, as DNA: TGCGCCAGCAGGAGGGCCACTAGCACAGATACGCAGTATTTT. Its translation is CASRRATSTDTQYF.

The V and J genes are TRBV4-3 and TRBJ2-4; 7 nucleotides match TRBD2. The CDR3 sequence is 13 residues long. Germline V gene sequence: CDR1 LGHNA, CDR2 YSLEER. V lost 3 bases to trimming and J lost 7 bases; unmatched junction nucleotides: 3. CDR3 sequence: CASSQSRGNIQYF. CDR3 sequence (DNA): TGCGCCAGCAGCCAGTCGCGGGGGAACATTCAGTACTTC.

To note about this clone: Its ends do not fully match the called genes, so a read error is possible. This chain joins TRBV6-1 and TRBJ2-7; 10 positions match TRBD2. CDR1 MNHNS and CDR2 SASEGT come from the germline V gene. CDR3 size: 13 residues. The CDR3 protein is CASSEGLARSSSF. In nucleotides, the CDR3 is TGTGCCAGCAGTGAGGGACTAGCGCGCTCCTCATCCTTC.

V usage is TRBV27 and J usage is TRBJ2-2, with D uncertain. Looked up from germline, CDR1 is MNHEY and CDR2 is SMNVEV (reference sequence). Trimming shortened V by 6 bases and J by 6 bases, and 8 bases separated the two germline ends. CDR3 length: 12 amino acids. The CDR3 reads CASRFLAGELFF. CDR3 coding DNA: TGTGCCAGCAGATTTTTAGCCGGGGAGCTGTTTTTT.

The gene calls are TRBV19 and TRBJ1-5; D is unclear. The CDR3 length is 14 residues. Trimming shortened V by 3 bases and J by 7 bases, and 13 bases separated the two germline ends. CDR1 LNHDA and CDR2 SQIVND come from the germline V gene (reference sequence). The CDR3 DNA reads as TGTGCCAGTAGTATCCTCCAAGGAGAGCAGCCCCAGCATTTT. Protein sequence: CASSILQGEQPQHF.

V is TRBV27 and J is TRBJ1-2; maybe TRBD1 (5 bases). Germline V gene lookup returns CDR1 MNHEY and CDR2 SMNVEV (reference sequence). V was trimmed by 6 bases and J by 1 base, leaving 12 bases between them. This CDR3 region has 14 residues. The CDR3 coding sequence is TGTGCCAGCAGCCGAGTGGGGGGTAACTATGGCTACACCTTC. This gives the protein CASSRVGGNYGYTF.

The rearrangement uses TRBV7-2 and TRBJ1-1; D gene unclear. The V and J ends lost 2 bases and 1 base respectively, with 5 bases between them. The germline V gene has CDR1 SGHTA and CDR2 FQGNSA. There are 13 residues in the CDR3. CDR3 in amino acids: CASSLNRNTEAFF. The CDR3 region has the DNA TGTGCCAGCAGCTTAAACAGGAACACTGAAGCTTTCTTT.

V gene TRBV7-9 combines with J gene TRBJ1-6, with TRBD1 matching 7 bases. V lost 2 bases, J lost 6 bases, and 1 base stayed unmatched. Per germline, CDR1 SEHNR and CDR2 FQNEAQ (reference sequence). The CDR3 is 14 residues long. For the CDR3, the DNA is TGTGCCAGCAGCTTAAACAGGGGTAATTCACCCCTCCACTTT. Translating it yields CASSLNRGNSPLHF.

V is TRBV27 and J is TRBJ2-3; 8 bases are shared with TRBD2. V was pared by 6 bases and J by 4 bases, with 3 bases of the junction left unmatched. CDR1 is MNHEY, CDR2 SMNVEV, per germline (reference sequence). CDR3 length: 13 amino acids. Here the CDR3 reads CASRTLAADTQYF. The DNA for the CDR3 is TGTGCCAGCAGGACACTAGCGGCAGATACGCAGTATTTT.

The chain combines TRBV19 with TRBJ2-1; 9 bases agree with TRBD1. Trimming removed 7 bases from V and 2 bases from J; junction bases left unmatched: 3. The CDR3 contains 14 residues. Looked up from germline, CDR1 is LNHDA and CDR2 is SQIVND (reference sequence). Written as DNA, the CDR3 is TGTGCCAGTATGAGACAGGGGGCCTACAATGAGCAGTTCTTC. It specifies CASMRQGAYNEQFF.

This sequence joins TRBV9 and TRBJ2-3; tentatively, D is TRBD2 (6 bases). The germline V gene encodes CDR1 SGDLS and CDR2 YYNGEE. CDR3 length equals 14 residues. Trimming took 1 base from V and 0 from J, leaving 6 bases between them. The CDR3 DNA reads as TGTGCCAGCAGCGTACTAGCGAGCACAGATACGCAGTATTTT. Translation: CASSVLASTDTQYF.

The V and J genes are TRBV3-1 (or the pseudogene TRBV3-2) and TRBJ2-3, with 7 nucleotides matching TRBD2. CDR3 length equals 15 residues. The germline gives CDR1 LGHDT, CDR2 YNNKEL (reference sequence). V gave up 4 bases and J gave up 2 bases; unmatched junction bases: 6. The CDR3 nucleotides are TGTGCCAGCAGCCCCCGGGACTACCTCACAGATACGCAGTATTTT. Protein sequence: CASSPRDYLTDTQYF.

The chain links TRBV6-5 to TRBJ1-2; possibly TRBD1 for D (5 bases). The CDR3 sequence is 15 residues long. V was cut by 4 bases and J by 8 bases, with 20 bases left in between. Germline V gene lookup returns CDR1 MNHEY and CDR2 SVGAGI. The CDR3 here is CASSLGGGGRDGYTF. CDR3 coding DNA: TGTGCCAGCAGTTTGGGGGGTGGGGGACGTGACGGCTACACCTTC.

This chain uses TRBV15 with TRBJ1-2; no clear D. The V and J ends lost 8 bases and 3 bases respectively, with 19 bases between them. From germline, CDR1 is LNHNV and CDR2 YYDKDF (reference sequence). The CDR3 has 15 residues. DNA for the CDR3: TGTGCCACCTCTCCCAATCCCAGCGCATACTATGGCTACACCTTC. Translation gives CATSPNPSAYYGYTF.

The DNA for the CDR3 is TGTGCCAGCACCACAGGGGCGGCTGGCACAGATACGCAGTATTTT. Translating it yields CASTTGAAGTDTQYF. V usage is TRBV6-5 and J usage is TRBJ2-3; the match to TRBD1 covers 7 bases. The ends lost 7 bases at V and 1 base at J; junction bases unmatched: 8. Germline V gene lookup returns CDR1 MNHEY and CDR2 SVGAGI. This CDR3 is 15 amino acids long.

V is TRBV7-8 and J is TRBJ2-7; D might be TRBD2 (7 bases). This CDR3 comprises 16 residues. The germline gives CDR1 SGHVS, CDR2 FQNEAQ. With 0 bases removed from V and 4 bases from J, the gap between germline ends came to 16 bases. CDR3 in amino acids: CASSLARGLPGYEQYF. The DNA for the CDR3 is TGTGCCAGCAGCTTAGCGCGGGGGCTACCGGGTTACGAGCAGTACTTC.

The J gene is TRBJ1-1, the V gene TRBV28, with no clear D. This CDR3 has 16 amino acids. V was cut by 4 bases and J by 2 bases, with 17 bases left in between. CDR1 is MDHEN, CDR2 SYDVKM, per germline. CDR3 region: CASSSKGVLSNTEAFF. CDR3 sequence (DNA): TGTGCCAGCAGTTCCAAAGGAGTCCTATCAAACACTGAAGCTTTCTTT.

The CDR3 DNA follows: TGTGCCAGTAGTATATCGAGGGATCCAAAAAACATTCAGTACTTC. Its protein product is CASSISRDPKNIQYF. V and J are TRBV19 and TRBJ2-4; D might be TRBD2 (5 bases). Trimming removed 2 bases at V and 4 bases at J, with 12 bases between. The CDR3 has 15 amino acids. Per the germline V gene, CDR1 is LNHDA and CDR2 is SQIVND (reference sequence).

Comment on this clone: A read error may account for a junction end that differs from germline. The rearrangement joins TRBV11-2 to TRBJ2-2, with TRBD2 matching over 7 bases. Germline V gene lookup returns CDR1 SGHAT and CDR2 FQNNGV. CDR3 length: 15 residues. The CDR3 bases are TGTGCCAGCAGCTTGCGCGGGACTACCACCGCGGAGCTGTTTTTT. Translated, it gives CASSLRGTTTAELFF.

This clone was counted a single time. This chain connects TRBV14 to TRBJ1-2, with unresolved D. The CDR3 runs 13 residues. The V and J ends lost 4 bases and 3 bases respectively, with 9 bases between them. Germline lookup yields CDR1 SGHDN and CDR2 FVKESK. In nucleotides, the CDR3 is TGTGCCAGCAGCCCCTACCAAGACTATGGCTACACCTTC. This codes for CASSPYQDYGYTF.

The genes are TRBV2 and TRBJ2-7, with D perhaps TRBD1 (6 bases). V was cut by 4 bases and J by 3 bases, with 10 bases left in between. Germline CDR1 is SNHLY and CDR2 is FYNNEI. This CDR3 has 13 residues. CDR3 nucleotides: TGTGCCAGCAGTGGAGAACAGGGCTACGAGCAGTACTTC. Its translation: CASSGEQGYEQYF.